The T cell receptor beta chain described here comes from a study of technical replicates of blood from a few donors. Using immunoSEQ multiplex PCR, the repertoire was profiled, and TCRdb retains in-frame clones only, with some absent. The table records about 94,000 clones, around 96% of them present only once. The CDR3 is 12 amino acids. V was shortened by 6 bases and J by 5 bases, with 11 bases between the two germline ends. Germline lookup yields CDR1 MNHEY and CDR2 SVGAGI. This TCR derives from a human donor in good health. The gene calls are TRBV6-5 and TRBJ2-7; D perhaps matches TRBD2 (5 bases). What was sequenced was T cells isolated from PBMCs. The CDR3 nucleotides read TGTGCCAGCAGCTATGAGGGTAACGAGCAGTACTTC. Translation: CASSYEGNEQYF.